The present T cell receptor beta chain was sequenced within a study of blood T cell repertoires in COVID-19. The overall study: From the United States, Italy and Spain came samples of acute and convalescent COVID-19. From T cells, B-cell-depleted T cells, or PBMCs came the material, which was cDNA or gDNA.

Some clones are missing from TCRdb's copy, which holds only in-frame ones; the method was immunoSEQ multiplex PCR. The repertoire holds over 600,000 clones, with around 90% as singletons. The CDR3 has 15 amino acids. Germline V gene lookup returns CDR1 GTSNPN and CDR2 SVGIG (reference sequence). V dropped 4 bases and J dropped 7; count of bases not matched to a gene: 12. The chain couples TRBV30 to TRBJ1-4; 7 positions agree with TRBD1. The sequenced material came from peripheral blood. The clonotype comes from a woman between 18 and 29 years old with acute or convalescent COVID-19. CDR3 nucleotide sequence: TGTGCCTGGACCCCCGACAGGGTTTTTGGTGAAAAACTGTTTTTT. Translated, it gives CAWTPDRVFGEKLFF.